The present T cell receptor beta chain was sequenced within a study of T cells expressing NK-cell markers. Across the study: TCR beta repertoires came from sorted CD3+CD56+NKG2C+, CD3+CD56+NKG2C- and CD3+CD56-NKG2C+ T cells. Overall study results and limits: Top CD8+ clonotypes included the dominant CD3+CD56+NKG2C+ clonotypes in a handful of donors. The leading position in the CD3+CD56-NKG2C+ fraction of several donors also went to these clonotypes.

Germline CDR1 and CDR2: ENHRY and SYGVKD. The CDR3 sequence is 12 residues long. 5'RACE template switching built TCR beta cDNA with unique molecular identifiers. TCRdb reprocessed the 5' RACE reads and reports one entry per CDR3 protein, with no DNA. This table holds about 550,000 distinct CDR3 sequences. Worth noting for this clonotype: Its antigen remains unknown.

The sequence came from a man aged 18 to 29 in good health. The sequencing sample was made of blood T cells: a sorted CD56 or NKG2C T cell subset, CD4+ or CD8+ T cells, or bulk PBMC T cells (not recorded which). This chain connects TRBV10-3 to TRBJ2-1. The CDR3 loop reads CAHASWSGEQFF.